Each of the 30 T cell receptor beta chains below was sequenced from the same sample in a study of monozygotic twins with cystic fibrosis. Method: immunoSEQ multiplex PCR; TCRdb's copy keeps in-frame clones and lacks some. The data show just under 20,000 clones, around 90% seen once. Sequencing used blood. The receptors were sampled from a girl aged 2-9 years with cystic fibrosis.

This clone was seen a handful of times. The chain combines TRBV7-9 with TRBJ2-7; 8 bases map to TRBD1. The J segment lost 6 bases and the V segment lost 5 bases, leaving 0 bases of the junction unmatched. CDR1 and CDR2 from the germline V gene are SEHNR and FQNEAQ (reference sequence). The CDR3 runs 11 residues. CDR3 amino acids: CASSDRGEQYF. The CDR3 DNA reads TGTGCCAGCAGCGACAGGGGCGAGCAGTACTTC. The whole variable domain, filled in from reference TRBV7-9 and TRBJ2-7, reads DTGVSQNPRHKITKRGQNVTFRCDPISEHNRLYWYRQTLGQGPEFLTYFQNEAQLEKSRLLSDRFSAERPKGSFSTLEIQRTEQGDSAMYLCASSDRGEQYFGPGTRLTVT.

The V gene is TRBV28, the J gene TRBJ1-5, with D tentatively TRBD1 (5 bases). Per the germline V gene, CDR1 is MDHEN and CDR2 is SYDVKM. V was cut by 1 base and J by 0 bases, with 13 bases left in between. The CDR3 has 17 residues. CDR3 sequence: CASSLLSTAYSNQPQHF. CDR3 DNA sequence: TGTGCCAGCAGTTTATTGTCGACAGCGTATAGCAATCAGCCCCAGCATTTT.

This clone was observed once. The V and J genes are TRBV2 and TRBJ2-3; D might be TRBD1 (6 bases). This CDR3 is built from 13 residues. Germline-derived CDR1 and CDR2 are SNHLY and FYNNEI. The germline V and J ends were trimmed by 7 bases and 1 base, with 9 bases remaining between them. Here the CDR3 reads CASTKGGTDTQYF. The CDR3 DNA sequence: TGTGCCAGCACGAAGGGGGGCACAGATACGCAGTATTTT.

This chain joins TRBV5-4 and TRBJ2-1; 12 positions match TRBD2. The trim removed 4 bases at V and 6 bases at J, leaving 5 bases unmatched. The CDR3 runs 15 residues. Germline values: CDR1 SGHNT, CDR2 YYREEE (reference sequence). For the CDR3, the DNA is TGTGCCAGCAGCGAACCGACTAGCGGGAGCAATGAGCAGTTCTTC. Encoded protein: CASSEPTSGSNEQFF.

The rearrangement links TRBV7-8 to TRBJ1-2; 12 bases match TRBD1. The CDR3 extends over 15 amino acids. Germline V gene data show CDR1 as SGHVS and CDR2 as FQNEAQ. V trimming: 1 base; J trimming: 3 bases; junction bases outside the gene matches: 0. Here the CDR3 DNA reads TGTGCCAGCAGCTTAGGGGACAGGGGGCACTATGGCTACACCTTC. Translation gives CASSLGDRGHYGYTF.

The rearrangement uses TRBV29-1 and TRBJ1-4; tentative D call: TRBD1 (6 bases). CDR3 length equals 12 residues. Looked up from germline, CDR1 is SQVTM and CDR2 is ANQGSEA. V was clipped by 6 bases and J by 8 bases, with 13 bases between them. In nucleotides, the CDR3 is TGCAGCGTAGGGGGGGCGGAAGAAAAACTGTTTTTT. It encodes CSVGGAEEKLFF.

This chain uses TRBV7-2 with TRBJ2-5; 11 nucleotides align to TRBD2. The CDR3 runs 14 residues. CDR1 and CDR2 (germline): SGHTA, FQGNSA. V shed 4 bases, J shed 8 bases, and the junction held 6 bases outside the gene matches. CDR3 amino acids: CASSSGTSGETQYF. The CDR3 DNA reads TGTGCCAGCAGCTCAGGGACTAGCGGTGAAACCCAGTACTTC.

The chain uses TRBV19 and TRBJ1-1, with TRBD1 matching over 8 bases. The germline gives CDR1 LNHDA, CDR2 SQIVND (reference sequence). The CDR3 runs 14 residues. J was trimmed by 5 bases and V by 3 bases; bases with no gene match: 5. The CDR3 loop is CASSMDRVKTEAFF. For the CDR3, the DNA is TGTGCCAGTAGTATGGACAGGGTTAAAACTGAAGCTTTCTTT.

V is TRBV15 and J is TRBJ2-3, with D hard to call. Between the trimmed V and J ends, which lost 1 base and 6 bases, there was a span of 8 bases. This CDR3 has 13 amino acids. The germline CDR1 and CDR2 sequences are LNHNV and YYDKDF (reference sequence). CDR3 in amino acids: CATSRAGSDTQYF. CDR3 DNA: TGTGCCACCAGCAGAGCGGGTTCGGATACGCAGTATTTT.

The J gene is TRBJ1-1, the V gene TRBV19; possibly TRBD1 for D (5 bases). CDR1 LNHDA and CDR2 SQIVND come from the germline V gene (reference sequence). V was pared by 3 bases and J by 4 bases, with 12 bases between. The length of the CDR3 is 14 residues. The chain's CDR3 is CASSIIQGVTEAFF. The CDR3 nucleotides read TGTGCCAGTAGTATCATCCAGGGAGTCACTGAAGCTTTCTTT.

J is TRBJ1-1 and V is TRBV5-5; D unresolved. V was cut by 4 bases and J by 5 bases, with 12 bases left in between. Germline CDR1 and CDR2: SGHKS and YYEKEE (reference sequence). This CDR3 spans 13 amino acids. The CDR3 reads CASSPRGGTEAFF. In DNA form, the CDR3 reads TGTGCCAGCAGCCCGCGGGGTGGGACTGAAGCTTTCTTT.

In nucleotides, the CDR3 is TGTGCCAGCAGCTTAGAGCGGAGCTCCTACAATGAGCAGTTCTTC. This sequence encodes CASSLERSSYNEQFF. V is TRBV5-4 and J is TRBJ2-1, with D perhaps TRBD2 (5 bases). The CDR3 loop spans 15 amino acids. CDR1 SGHNT and CDR2 YYREEE come from the germline V gene (reference sequence). V dropped 2 bases and J dropped 0 bases, with 9 bases sitting between them.

The V gene is TRBV6-5, the J gene TRBJ2-2; no clear D gene. The ends were cut back, 6 bases at V and 1 base at J, with 12 bases in the middle. The CDR3 has 15 amino acids. Germline V CDR1 and CDR2: MNHEY, SVGAGI. The CDR3 sequence is CASRPPDRNTGELFF. CDR3 bases: TGTGCCAGCAGACCTCCGGACCGGAACACCGGGGAGCTGTTTTTT.

This chain joins TRBV18 and TRBJ1-2; D is ambiguous. The CDR3 is 15 amino acids. V was pared by 1 base and J by 5 bases, with 14 bases between. Germline values: CDR1 KGHSH, CDR2 LQKENI. The CDR3 region is CASSPQPAREYGYTF. The CDR3 DNA reads TGTGCCAGCTCACCACAACCAGCCCGAGAATATGGCTACACCTTC. Combining the CDR3 with reference TRBV18 and TRBJ1-2 gives the whole variable domain NAGVMQNPRHLVRRRGQEARLRCSPMKGHSHVYWYRQLPEEGLKFMVYLQKENIIDESGMPKERFSAEFPKEGPSILRIQQVVRGDSAAYFCASSPQPAREYGYTFGSGTRLTVV.

The chain links TRBV6-1 to TRBJ1-1; D is unresolved. V shed 4 bases and J shed 10 bases, with 16 bases lying between them. Germline V gene lookup returns CDR1 MNHNS and CDR2 SASEGT. The CDR3 loop spans 13 amino acids. CDR3 in DNA: TGTGCCAGCAGTGGTCAGGCTCCCGGTAGAGCTTTCTTT. The encoded protein is CASSGQAPGRAFF.

J is TRBJ2-2 and V is TRBV9; no reliable D call. Trimming took 0 bases from V and 3 from J, leaving 3 bases between them. This CDR3 has 13 amino acids. The germline CDR1 and CDR2 sequences are SGDLS and YYNGEE. CDR3 sequence (DNA): TGTGCCAGCAGCGTAGTTGACACCGGGGAGCTGTTTTTT. Its translation: CASSVVDTGELFF.

CDR3 sequence: CASRGTVEKLFF. For the CDR3, the DNA is TGTGCCAGCAGGGGGACTGTGGAAAAACTGTTTTTT. The chain links TRBV7-9 to TRBJ1-4; possibly TRBD1 for D (5 bases). In germline, CDR1 is SEHNR, CDR2 FQNEAQ (reference sequence). The V and J ends lost 6 bases and 8 bases respectively, with 10 bases between them. The CDR3 is 12 amino acids.

The V call is TRBV10-3, the J call TRBJ1-1, with D uncertain. The germline V gene encodes CDR1 ENHRY and CDR2 SYGVKD. V shed 0 bases and J shed 9 bases, with 14 bases lying between them. This CDR3 contains 14 residues. CDR3 DNA: TGTGCCATCAGTGAGTCCCCTCGTCAGGATAAAGCTTTCTTT. Its protein is CAISESPRQDKAFF.

The rearrangement uses TRBV7-2 and TRBJ1-6; 8 positions match TRBD1. The CDR3 extends over 15 amino acids. V lost 2 bases and J lost 10; bases outside the gene matches: 7. The germline V gene has CDR1 SGHTA and CDR2 FQGNSA. The CDR3 DNA sequence: TGTGCCAGCAGCTTACTATCAGGGGGCGGATCACCCCTCCACTTT. As protein: CASSLLSGGGSPLHF.

The chain uses TRBV6-1 and TRBJ2-5; D not resolved. V was cut by 3 bases and J by 5 bases, with 16 bases left in between. The CDR3 totals 15 residues. Germline CDR1 MNHNS, CDR2 SASEGT. CDR3: CASSDARRLSETQYF. The CDR3 nucleotides are TGTGCCAGCAGTGATGCCCGGAGACTTTCGGAGACCCAGTACTTC.

The chain employs TRBV30 and TRBJ2-6, with 7 nucleotides matching TRBD1. The CDR3 runs 14 residues. The trim removed 5 bases at V and 4 bases at J, leaving 5 bases unmatched. Germline lookup yields CDR1 GTSNPN and CDR2 SVGIG (reference sequence). The CDR3: CAWEQGSGANVLTF. The CDR3 DNA follows: TGTGCCTGGGAACAGGGGTCGGGGGCCAACGTCCTGACTTTC.

The V and J genes are TRBV7-8 and TRBJ2-1; 15 bases are shared with TRBD2. The CDR3 is 21 residues long. J gave up 0 bases and V 4 bases, and 13 bases lay outside the gene matches. Looked up from germline, CDR1 is SGHVS and CDR2 is FQNEAQ. The CDR3: CASSSSTPGLAGGRSYNEQFF. The CDR3 bases are TGTGCCAGCAGCTCTAGCACACCGGGACTAGCGGGAGGACGCTCCTACAATGAGCAGTTCTTC.

Only a few counts were recorded for this clone. V is TRBV7-9 and J is TRBJ1-1, with no clear D. The V gene lost 1 base and the J gene lost 8 bases, with 8 bases spanning the gap. CDR3 length: 12 residues. Germline lookup yields CDR1 SEHNR and CDR2 FQNEAQ (reference sequence). The CDR3 coding sequence is TGTGCCAGCAGCTTAGAGGCTACCGAAGCTTTCTTT. This codes for CASSLEATEAFF.

In its sample, this clone was seen once. CDR3 sequence (DNA): TGTGCCAGCAGTCGACCATTTAGCAATCAGCCCCAGCATTTT. Translating gives CASSRPFSNQPQHF. The chain has TRBV28 and TRBJ1-5; D is uncertain. The length of the CDR3 is 14 residues. CDR1 MDHEN and CDR2 SYDVKM come from the germline V gene. V shed 5 bases and J shed 0 bases, with 8 bases lying between them.

The rearrangement uses TRBV6-1 and TRBJ1-4, with a possible D match to TRBD1 (6 bases). The CDR3 is 16 residues long. Germline CDR1 reads MNHNS; CDR2 reads SASEGT. Trimming pared 3 bases from V and 3 bases from J, leaving 14 bases between. The CDR3 bases are TGTGCCAGCAGTGAGGAAACAGGGTCGGCTAATGAAAAACTGTTTTTT. Amino acids: CASSEETGSANEKLFF.

This rearrangement joins TRBV7-8 to TRBJ2-2; the match to TRBD2 covers 11 bases. The CDR3 runs to 18 residues. The V gene end was trimmed by 3 bases and the J gene end by 2 bases; junction bases not matched to a gene: 8. CDR1 SGHVS and CDR2 FQNEAQ come from the germline V gene. CDR3: CASSFSGLAGLNTGELFF. CDR3 in DNA: TGTGCCAGCAGCTTTTCCGGACTAGCGGGCCTCAACACCGGGGAGCTGTTTTTT.

V usage is TRBV10-1 and J usage is TRBJ2-2, with D unresolved. Trimming took off 10 bases at V and 5 bases at J, with 17 bases between the two ends. The germline gives CDR1 WNHNN, CDR2 SYGVQD (reference sequence). The CDR3 is 14 amino acids. In nucleotides, the CDR3 is TGCGCCACCAGCTTCAAAGGGTTTACCGGGGAGCTGTTTTTT. Amino acids: CATSFKGFTGELFF.

This clone has only one observation. This rearrangement joins TRBV5-1 to TRBJ2-7; 7 bases align to TRBD1. Germline V lookup: CDR1 SGHRS, CDR2 YFSETQ. This CDR3 comprises 17 residues. Germline trimming cut 0 bases from V and 0 bases from J; bases unmatched to any gene: 9. CDR3 sequence reads: CASSLVAGQDLSYEQYF. The CDR3 nucleotides read TGCGCCAGCAGCTTGGTGGCCGGACAGGACCTCTCCTACGAGCAGTACTTC.

V usage is TRBV6-1 and J usage is TRBJ1-6; D not resolved. The germline V gene encodes CDR1 MNHNS and CDR2 SASEGT. Trimming cost V 8 bases and J 8 bases, with 13 bases left between them. This CDR3 comprises 13 residues. The CDR3 region is CASEGEFYSPLHF. The CDR3 nucleotides are TGTGCCAGCGAAGGAGAGTTCTATTCACCCCTCCACTTT.

This chain connects TRBV12-5 to TRBJ2-2; D is perhaps TRBD2 (6 bases). Trimming removed 6 bases at V and 0 bases at J, with 11 bases between. The CDR3 loop spans 15 amino acids. Germline CDR1 is LGHNT and CDR2 is FRNRAP. The CDR3 here is CASGRDWANTGELFF. As DNA, the CDR3 is TGTGCTAGTGGCCGGGACTGGGCGAACACCGGGGAGCTGTTTTTT.